This T cell receptor beta chain was captured by sequencing in a study of beta chain features in type 1 diabetes. Study findings and constraints: Any role of HLA type in TCRB rearrangement remained unresolved here. In type 1 diabetes patients, VDJ junctions had fewer insertions; deletions at these junctions were more frequent. Patients and controls would be equally affected if PCR favored shorter templates.

Sequenced material consisted of expressed TCRB transcripts (all of the isolated RNA was reverse transcribed). The assay was immunoSEQ multiplex PCR, and TCRdb's table has in-frame clones only and misses some. Of about 290,000 clones in the sample, approximately 8.1% were seen once. Each population that was sorted was more than 95% pure. Worth noting for this clone: As yet, its antigen is unknown.

This CDR3 spans 14 amino acids. Germline V lookup: CDR1 SNHLY, CDR2 FYNNEI. The V end lost 8 bases, the J end lost 7 bases, and 15 bases lay between the germline ends. The sequenced material came from central memory CD4+ T cells from blood. This sequence originates from a woman aged 18-35 years in good health. V is TRBV2 and J is TRBJ1-6, with TRBD1 as a possible D gene (6 bases). CDR3 sequence reads: CASFGGRGNSPLHF. Written as DNA, the CDR3 is TGTGCCAGCTTTGGCGGAAGGGGGAATTCACCCCTCCACTTT. Looking up the rest from reference TRBV2 and TRBJ1-6 gives the full variable domain: EPEVTQTPSHQVTQMGQEVILRCVPISNHLYFYWYRQILGQKVEFLVSFYNNEISEKSEIFDDQFSVERPDGSNFTLKIRSTKLEDSAMYFCASFGGRGNSPLHFGNGTRLTVT.